The sequence of this T cell receptor beta chain was determined in a study of OX40 agonist ivuxolimab in advanced cancers. For the study at large: At doses from 0.01 to 10 mg/kg, patients were given intravenous ivuxolimab every 2 weeks.

Study-wide results and limits: Expanded clones were, on average, more numerous in CD8+ T cells than in CD4+. At doses 0.1 to 3.0 mg/kg, CD4+ and CD8+ clones expanded.

Generated by immunoSEQ multiplex PCR, the TCRdb table keeps only in-frame clones and is missing some. Counted here are 100,000 or so clones, approximately 91% occurring once; the ten biggest clones make up around 0.16%. A remark on this clone: What it binds is unknown.

The CDR3 totals 13 residues. V shed 10 bases and J 1 base; nucleotides not matched to a gene: 5. In germline, CDR1 is LNHDA, CDR2 SQIVND (reference sequence). Sequences were derived from CD4+ or CD8+ T cells sorted from blood, sampled in a trial of the OX40 agonist ivuxolimab. The chain has TRBV19 and TRBJ2-5; 8 nucleotides line up with TRBD1. The TCR comes from an adult with an advanced solid tumor such as melanoma, head and neck, liver or kidney cancer. This CDR3 is CATRTGSQETQYF. As DNA, the CDR3 is TGTGCCACCCGGACAGGGAGCCAAGAGACCCAGTACTTC. The variable domain in full, completed from reference TRBV19 and TRBJ2-5, reads DGGITQSPKYLFRKEGQNVTLSCEQNLNHDAMYWYRQDPGQGLRLIYYSQIVNDFQKGDIAEGYSVSREKKESFPLTVTSAQKNPTAFYLCATRTGSQETQYFGPGTRLLVL.